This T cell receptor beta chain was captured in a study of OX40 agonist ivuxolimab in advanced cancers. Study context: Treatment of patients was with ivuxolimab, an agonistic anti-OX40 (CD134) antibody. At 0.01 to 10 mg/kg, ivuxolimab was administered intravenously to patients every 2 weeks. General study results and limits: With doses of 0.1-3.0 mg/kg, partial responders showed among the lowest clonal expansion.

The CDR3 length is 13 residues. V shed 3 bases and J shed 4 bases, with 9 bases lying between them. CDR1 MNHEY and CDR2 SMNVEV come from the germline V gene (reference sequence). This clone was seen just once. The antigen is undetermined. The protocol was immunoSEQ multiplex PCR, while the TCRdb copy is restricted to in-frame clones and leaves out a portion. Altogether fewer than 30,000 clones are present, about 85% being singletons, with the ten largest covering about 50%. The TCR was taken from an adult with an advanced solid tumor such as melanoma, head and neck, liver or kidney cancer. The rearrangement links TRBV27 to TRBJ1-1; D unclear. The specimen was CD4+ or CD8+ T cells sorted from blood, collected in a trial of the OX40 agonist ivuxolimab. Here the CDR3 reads CASSLAVGTEAFF. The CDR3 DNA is TGTGCCAGCAGTTTGGCGGTTGGCACTGAAGCTTTCTTT.